What follows are 27 T cell receptor beta chains derived from one specimen sequenced in a study of blood T cell repertoires in COVID-19. TCRdb keeps only in-frame clones here, not all; method: immunoSEQ multiplex PCR. The sample has 90,000 to 120,000 clones, roughly 82% seen once; the top ten hold about 5%. The sequencing sample was made of peripheral blood. The receptor source for this set is a man between 60 and 70 years old with acute or convalescent COVID-19.

The chain couples TRBV7-9 to TRBJ2-7; 8 nucleotides match TRBD1. The CDR3 is 15 residues long. The V gene end was trimmed by 1 base and the J gene end by 0 bases; junction bases not matched to a gene: 2. Germline CDR1 reads SEHNR; CDR2 reads FQNEAQ (reference sequence). CDR3 nucleotide sequence: TGTGCCAGCAGCTTAGGAGGGACAGGCTCCTACGAGCAGTACTTC. This sequence encodes CASSLGGTGSYEQYF. Full variable domain (missing parts from reference TRBV7-9 and TRBJ2-7): DTGVSQNPRHKITKRGQNVTFRCDPISEHNRLYWYRQTLGQGPEFLTYFQNEAQLEKSRLLSDRFSAERPKGSFSTLEIQRTEQGDSAMYLCASSLGGTGSYEQYFGPGTRLTVT.

The CDR3 coding sequence is TGTGCCAGCAGACTCTACGAGCAGTACTTC. Translation gives CASRLYEQYF. The chain joins TRBV6-5 to TRBJ2-7; D unclear. The CDR3 spans 10 residues. V was cut by 6 bases and J by 3 bases, with 3 bases left in between. CDR1 is MNHEY, CDR2 SVGAGI, per germline.

The genes are TRBV7-3 and TRBJ2-1; 7 positions match TRBD1. The germline gives CDR1 SGHTA, CDR2 FQGTGA. The V segment lost 2 bases and the J segment 9 bases; nucleotides outside the gene matches: 10. The CDR3 totals 15 residues. CDR3 bases: TGTGCCAGCAGCTTAGACCCTATCGGACAGGTTGAGCAGTTCTTC. Translation gives CASSLDPIGQVEQFF.

The rearrangement uses TRBV5-4 and TRBJ2-3; 8 positions agree with TRBD2. The CDR3 runs to 16 residues. V was pared by 0 bases and J by 1 base, with 4 bases of the junction left unmatched. Germline V CDR1 and CDR2: SGHNT, YYREEE (reference sequence). The CDR3 reads CASSLVAGGRTDTQYF. CDR3 nucleotides: TGTGCCAGCAGCTTGGTCGCGGGGGGACGCACAGATACGCAGTATTTT.

The V and J genes are TRBV7-3 and TRBJ2-1; 16 positions agree with TRBD2. The CDR3 consists of 18 residues. The V segment lost 5 bases and the J segment 4 bases; nucleotides outside the gene matches: 8. CDR1 is SGHTA and CDR2 is FQGTGA in the germline V gene. This chain's CDR3 is CASSPGLAGGPPYNEQFF. DNA of the CDR3: TGTGCCAGCAGCCCGGGACTAGCGGGAGGGCCTCCTTACAATGAGCAGTTCTTC.

This chain uses TRBV10-1 with TRBJ1-1; D possibly corresponds to TRBD1 (6 bases). Between the trimmed V and J ends, which lost 3 bases and 1 base, there was a span of 9 bases. The CDR3 contains 14 residues. Germline CDR1 reads WNHNN; CDR2 reads SYGVQD (reference sequence). CDR3 sequence reads: CASSDSRGNTEAFF. In DNA, the CDR3 is TGCGCCAGCAGTGATTCCAGGGGGAACACTGAAGCTTTCTTT.

J is TRBJ1-4 and V is TRBV7-9, with unresolved D. The germline V gene has CDR1 SEHNR and CDR2 FQNEAQ (reference sequence). This CDR3 is built from 13 residues. V lost 2 bases and J lost 8, with 9 bases in between. CDR3 in DNA: TGTGCCAGCAGCTTATTTGCGGGGGAAAAACTGTTTTTT. As protein: CASSLFAGEKLFF.

CDR3 amino acids: CASSEGQGAGELFF. The CDR3 region has the DNA TGCGCCAGCAGCGAAGGACAGGGCGCCGGGGAGCTGTTTTTT. The V call is TRBV5-1, the J call TRBJ2-2; 8 positions match TRBD1. Unmatched junction bases numbered 5, after V lost 4 bases and J lost 6 bases. The germline CDR1 and CDR2 sequences are SGHRS and YFSETQ. There are 14 residues in the CDR3. Complete variable domain (other parts from reference TRBV5-1 and TRBJ2-2): KAGVTQTPRYLIKTRGQQVTLSCSPISGHRSVSWYQQTPGQGLQFLFEYFSETQRNKGNFPGRFSGRQFSNSRSEMNVSTLELGDSALYLCASSEGQGAGELFFGEGSRLTVL.

The genes are TRBV6-4 and TRBJ2-1; D gene uncertain. The length of the CDR3 is 17 residues. V shed 0 bases and J shed 0 bases, with 12 bases lying between them. Looked up from germline, CDR1 is MRHNA and CDR2 is SNTAGT. CDR3 nucleotide sequence: TGTGCCAGCAGTGACTCGCCAGCGTCGTACTCCTACAATGAGCAGTTCTTC. It translates to CASSDSPASYSYNEQFF.

V is TRBV10-2 and J is TRBJ1-2; 8 positions agree with TRBD1. The germline V gene has CDR1 WSHSY and CDR2 SAAADI. V gave up 7 bases and J gave up 1 base; unmatched junction bases: 8. The CDR3 length is 15 residues. CDR3 nucleotide sequence: TGCGCCAGCAACCCCGGACAGGGCTATAACTATGGCTACACCTTC. Protein product: CASNPGQGYNYGYTF.

This clone appeared once. The gene calls are TRBV19 and TRBJ2-2; 8 positions agree with TRBD2. The CDR3 consists of 16 residues. Losses at the gene ends were 10 bases for V and 5 bases for J; bases not matched to a gene: 15. Germline V lookup: CDR1 LNHDA, CDR2 SQIVND (reference sequence). CDR3 amino acids: CATYSSGSRKTGELFF. The CDR3 DNA is TGTGCCACCTATTCAAGCGGGAGTCGAAAAACCGGGGAGCTGTTTTTT.

The chain combines TRBV7-3 with TRBJ2-6; D is unresolved. Trimming cost V 0 bases and J 1 base, with 13 bases left between them. In germline, CDR1 is SGHTA, CDR2 FQGTGA. This CDR3 has 18 residues. The CDR3 reads CASSLTARSSSGANVLTF. Here the CDR3 DNA reads TGTGCCAGCAGCTTAACTGCGAGAAGCTCATCTGGGGCCAACGTCCTGACTTTC.

The chain combines TRBV6-6 with TRBJ2-1; the D is unclear. The CDR3 runs 13 residues. CDR1 is MNHNY, CDR2 SVGAGI, per germline (reference sequence). Between the trimmed V and J ends, which lost 6 bases and 4 bases, there was a span of 10 bases. The CDR3 loop is CASRVTPYNEQFF. In DNA, the CDR3 is TGTGCCAGCAGGGTAACACCGTACAATGAGCAGTTCTTC.

The chain links TRBV30 to TRBJ2-2, with TRBD1 matching over 7 bases. The CDR3 covers 13 residues. Germline trimming cut 2 bases from V and 7 bases from J; bases unmatched to any gene: 4. CDR1 is GTSNPN and CDR2 is SVGIG in the germline V gene (reference sequence). In DNA, the CDR3 is TGTGCCTGGAGTAGGGGGCAGAGCGGGGAGCTGTTTTTT. It is translated as CAWSRGQSGELFF. Together with reference TRBV30 and TRBJ2-2, the CDR3 gives the full variable domain: SQTIHQWPATLVQPVGSPLSLECTVEGTSNPNLYWYRQAAGRGLQLLFYSVGIGQISSEVPQNLSASRPQDRQFILSSKKLLLSDSGFYLCAWSRGQSGELFFGEGSRLTVL.

V gene TRBV27 combines with J gene TRBJ2-1; 9 bases agree with TRBD1. Unmatched junction bases numbered 5, after V lost 4 bases and J lost 1 base. The CDR3 runs 16 residues. The germline V gene has CDR1 MNHEY and CDR2 SMNVEV (reference sequence). The CDR3 nucleotides read TGTGCCAGCAGTTCCTACAGGGGGCTTTCCTACAATGAGCAGTTCTTC. Translated: CASSSYRGLSYNEQFF.

This chain links TRBV29-1 with TRBJ1-2; 7 bases line up with TRBD1. J gave up 5 bases and V 4 bases, and 10 bases lay outside the gene matches. The CDR3 runs 14 residues. Germline-derived CDR1 and CDR2 are SQVTM and ANQGSEA. The CDR3 DNA follows: TGCAGCGTTGCCCGACAGGGTAAAGGGTATGGCTACACCTTC. It codes for CSVARQGKGYGYTF.

This chain links TRBV7-9 with TRBJ2-3, with TRBD2 as a possible D gene (5 bases). Trimming shortened V by 0 bases and J by 2 bases, and 9 bases separated the two germline ends. Germline V CDR1 and CDR2: SEHNR, FQNEAQ (reference sequence). The CDR3 sequence is 15 residues long. This CDR3 reads CASSLASAHTDTQYF. CDR3 in DNA: TGTGCCAGCAGCTTAGCTAGCGCCCACACAGATACGCAGTATTTT. Full variable domain (remainder filled in from reference TRBV7-9 and TRBJ2-3): DTGVSQNPRHKITKRGQNVTFRCDPISEHNRLYWYRQTLGQGPEFLTYFQNEAQLEKSRLLSDRFSAERPKGSFSTLEIQRTEQGDSAMYLCASSLASAHTDTQYFGPGTRLTVL.

The genes are TRBV7-6 and TRBJ2-7; 7 nucleotides line up with TRBD1. In germline, CDR1 is SGHVS, CDR2 FNYEAQ. Trimming at V came to 1 base and at J to 1 base, leaving 4 bases not matched to a gene. The length of the CDR3 is 15 residues. DNA for the CDR3: TGTGCCAGCAGCTTAGGCCGGGACAGTTCCTACGAGCAGTACTTC. Protein: CASSLGRDSSYEQYF.

This chain links TRBV19 with TRBJ2-2; D gene unclear. V lost 1 base, J lost 1 base, and 7 bases lay in between. The germline V gene has CDR1 LNHDA and CDR2 SQIVND (reference sequence). CDR3 length: 15 residues. The CDR3 DNA reads TGTGCCAGTAGTATAGTAAATAAGAACACCGGGGAGCTGTTTTTT. This sequence encodes CASSIVNKNTGELFF.

This clone showed up just a few times. V gene TRBV6-5 combines with J gene TRBJ2-5; 8 nucleotides line up with TRBD2. From germline, CDR1 is MNHEY and CDR2 SVGAGI. V dropped 5 bases and J dropped 5; count of bases not matched to a gene: 10. CDR3 length equals 15 residues. The CDR3 region is CASSTPGTRDETQYF. The CDR3, as DNA: TGTGCCAGCAGTACCCCCGGGACTAGGGACGAGACCCAGTACTTC.

V and J are TRBV6-2 or TRBV6-3 and TRBJ2-2; D call uncertain. This CDR3 has 15 residues. Germline V gives CDR1 MNHEY, CDR2 SVGEGT. Trimming took off 5 bases at V and 4 bases at J, with 14 bases between the two ends. CDR3 in DNA: TGTGCCAGCAGTCTTCGTAGTATTTTCACCGGGGAGCTGTTTTTT. Its translation is CASSLRSIFTGELFF.

The chain has TRBV12-3 or TRBV12-4 and TRBJ2-5; TRBD1 matches at 8 bases. Trimming took 7 bases from V and 1 from J; bases not matched to a gene: 2. The CDR3 is 13 amino acids. Here the CDR3 reads CASTTGGQETQYF. As DNA, the CDR3 is TGTGCCAGCACTACAGGGGGCCAAGAGACCCAGTACTTC.

The genes are TRBV10-3 and TRBJ1-5, with TRBD1 identical over 9 bases. Germline trimming cut 4 bases from V and 2 bases from J; bases unmatched to any gene: 3. CDR1 ENHRY and CDR2 SYGVKD come from the germline V gene. The CDR3 consists of 15 residues. In nucleotides, the CDR3 is TGTGCCATCAGTGGGACAGGGGTCGGCAATCAGCCCCAGCATTTT. Its translation is CAISGTGVGNQPQHF.

This clone was seen once. V usage is TRBV11-3 and J usage is TRBJ2-2, with D perhaps TRBD1 (6 bases). The CDR3 contains 16 residues. Trimming shortened V by 5 bases and J by 0 bases, and 13 bases separated the two germline ends. In germline, CDR1 is SGHNT, CDR2 YENEEA. Here the CDR3 reads CASSRATGTNTGELFF. In nucleotides, the CDR3 is TGTGCCAGCAGCCGCGCGACAGGAACGAACACCGGGGAGCTGTTTTTT.

The chain links TRBV7-9 to TRBJ2-1; D is unclear. The CDR3 sequence is 17 residues long. Germline V lookup: CDR1 SEHNR, CDR2 FQNEAQ (reference sequence). V lost 5 bases, J lost 4 bases, and 21 bases lay in between. CDR3 residues: CASSASQGRGVYNEQFF. The CDR3 bases are TGTGCCAGCAGCGCCAGTCAAGGCAGAGGAGTTTACAATGAGCAGTTCTTC.

The V call is TRBV7-2, the J call TRBJ2-1; D not certain. This CDR3 comprises 14 residues. Germline V lookup: CDR1 SGHTA, CDR2 FQGNSA. V shed 5 bases and J shed 9 bases, with 17 bases lying between them. The chain's CDR3 is CASSQPSRSTEQFF. CDR3 sequence (DNA): TGTGCCAGCAGCCAACCCTCAAGGAGCACTGAGCAGTTCTTC.

This chain links TRBV6-4 with TRBJ2-1; 10 bases map to TRBD2. J was trimmed by 5 bases and V by 8 bases; bases with no gene match: 3. CDR3 length equals 13 residues. Germline assignment: CDR1 MRHNA and CDR2 SNTAGT. The CDR3 bases are TGTGCCAGCGGACTAGCGGCGAACAATGAGCAGTTCTTC. Protein product: CASGLAANNEQFF.